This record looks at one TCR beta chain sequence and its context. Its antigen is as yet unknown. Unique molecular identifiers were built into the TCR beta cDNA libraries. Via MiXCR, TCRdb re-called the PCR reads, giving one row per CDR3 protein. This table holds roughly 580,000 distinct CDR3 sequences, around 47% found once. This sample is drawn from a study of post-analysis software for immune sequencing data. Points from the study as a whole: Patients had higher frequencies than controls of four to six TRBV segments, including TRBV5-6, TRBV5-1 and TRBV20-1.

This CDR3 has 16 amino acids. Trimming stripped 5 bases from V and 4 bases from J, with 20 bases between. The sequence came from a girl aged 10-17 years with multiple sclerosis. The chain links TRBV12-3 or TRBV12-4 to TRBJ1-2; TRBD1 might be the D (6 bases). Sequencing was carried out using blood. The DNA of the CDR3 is TGTGCCAGCAGTCAAGGACAGAGCCTCCTACCCTATGGCTACACCTTC. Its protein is CASSQGQSLLPYGYTF.